This T cell receptor beta chain was recorded in a study of T cell responses to AZD1222 COVID-19 vaccine. Study-wide results and limits: Only six individuals given AZD1222 were seropositive at baseline. Spike-wide vaccine-associated CD4 TCRs dominated at 160-218 and 743-854. Spike-specific TCRs gained breadth and depth after people received two AZD1222 doses.

Comment on this clone: Its antigen is still unknown.

Measured with immunoSEQ multiplex PCR; TCRdb has only the in-frame clones, and not every one. This sample has over 100,000 clones, with roughly 88% found just once. The source of this sequence is an adult in good health. The sequenced sample was peripheral blood, obtained on day 0 of MenACWY control vaccination.

The CDR3 DNA follows: TGCGCCAGCAGTTCCGCAGGGGCAACTAATGAAAAACTGTTTTTT. Translated: CASSSAGATNEKLFF. This chain connects TRBV10-2 to TRBJ1-4, with D tentatively TRBD1 (6 bases). Trimming cost V 5 bases and J 0 bases, with 10 bases left between them. This CDR3 region has 15 residues. Germline loops: CDR1 WSHSY, CDR2 SAAADI.